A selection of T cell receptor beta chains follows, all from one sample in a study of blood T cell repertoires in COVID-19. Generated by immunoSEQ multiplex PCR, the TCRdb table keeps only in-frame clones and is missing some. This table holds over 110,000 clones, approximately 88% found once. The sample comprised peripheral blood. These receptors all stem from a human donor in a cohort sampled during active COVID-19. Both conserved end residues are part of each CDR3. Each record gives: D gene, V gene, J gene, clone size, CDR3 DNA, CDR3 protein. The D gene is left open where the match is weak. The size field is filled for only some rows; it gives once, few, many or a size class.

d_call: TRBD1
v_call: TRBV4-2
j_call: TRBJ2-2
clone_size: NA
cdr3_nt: TGTGCCAGCAGCCAGCCCGGGACAGGCGACCGGGAGCTGTTTTTT
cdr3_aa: CASSQPGTGDRELFF

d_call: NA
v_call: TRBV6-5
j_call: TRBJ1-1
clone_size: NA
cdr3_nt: TGTGCCAGCAGTCCTTACATGAACACTGAAGCTTTCTTT
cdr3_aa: CASSPYMNTEAFF

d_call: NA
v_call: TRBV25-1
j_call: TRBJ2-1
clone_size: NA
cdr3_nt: TGTGCCAGCAGTCTTTCAGGGTCCAATGAGCAGTTCTTC
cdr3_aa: CASSLSGSNEQFF

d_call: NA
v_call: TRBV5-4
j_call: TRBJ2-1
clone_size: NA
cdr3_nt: TGTGCCAGCAGCTTGGCCGTGAGCTCCAATGAGCAGTTCTTC
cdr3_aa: CASSLAVSSNEQFF

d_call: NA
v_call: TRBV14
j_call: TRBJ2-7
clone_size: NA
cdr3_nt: TGTGCCAGCAGCCAAGAATACAGGGACTACGAGCAGTACTTC
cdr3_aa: CASSQEYRDYEQYF

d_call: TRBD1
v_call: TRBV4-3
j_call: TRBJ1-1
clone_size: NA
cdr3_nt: TGCGCCAGCAGCCAAGATAGGGGGACAGGTAACACTGAAGCTTTCTTT
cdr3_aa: CASSQDRGTGNTEAFF

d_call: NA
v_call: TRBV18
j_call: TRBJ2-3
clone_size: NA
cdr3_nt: TGTGCCAGCTCACCTCAGGGTACGGGAGGCACAGATACGCAGTATTTT
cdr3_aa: CASSPQGTGGTDTQYF

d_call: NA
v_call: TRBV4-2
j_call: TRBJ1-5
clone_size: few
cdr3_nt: TGTGCCAGCAGCCAAGATGTCGGGGGAGGGAGCAATCAGCCCCAGCATTTT
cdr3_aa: CASSQDVGGGSNQPQHF

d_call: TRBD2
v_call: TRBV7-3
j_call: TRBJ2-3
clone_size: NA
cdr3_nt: TGTGCCAGCAGCTTAACTGGCGGGGGGGCAGATACGCAGTATTTT
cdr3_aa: CASSLTGGGADTQYF

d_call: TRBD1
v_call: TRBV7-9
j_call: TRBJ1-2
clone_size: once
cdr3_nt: TGTGCCAGCAGCTTAGGGCTGGGACAGTCCGGCTACACCTTC
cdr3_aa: CASSLGLGQSGYTF

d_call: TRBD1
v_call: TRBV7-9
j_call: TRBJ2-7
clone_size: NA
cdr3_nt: TGTGCCAGCAGCTGGGACAGGGGGAGCTCCTACGAGCAGTACTTC
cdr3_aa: CASSWDRGSSYEQYF

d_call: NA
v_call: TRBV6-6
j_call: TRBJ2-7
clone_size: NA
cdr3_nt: TGTGCCAGCAGCCGATTCCCAGGGGGGCAGTCGGACGAGCAGTACTTC
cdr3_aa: CASSRFPGGQSDEQYF